Below, one T cell receptor (beta chain) is given with its context. The CDR3 runs 20 residues. V dropped 5 bases and J dropped 4; count of bases not matched to a gene: 16. The germline V gene has CDR1 LNHDA and CDR2 SQIVND (reference sequence). With 60 Vbeta and 13 Jbeta primers, the PCR was carried out. The method was immunoSEQ multiplex PCR; TCRdb's version includes in-frame clones alone and lacks a portion of them. This sample yields 50,000 to 65,000 clones, of which around 75% are seen a single time; about 51% belongs to the top ten. These data come from a study of cytomegalovirus exposure and HLA in healthy donors.

This sequence was found in a man aged 50-60 years in good health and CMV-seropositive. The gene calls are TRBV19 and TRBJ2-1, with 14 bases that match TRBD2. The sequencing sample was made of PBMCs. The CDR3 sequence: CASSSETSGRAGGAYNEQFF. The CDR3 DNA sequence: TGTGCCAGTAGTTCTGAGACTAGCGGGAGGGCCGGGGGGGCGTACAATGAGCAGTTCTTC.